This paragraph reports one T cell receptor (beta chain). The data originate from a study of blood T cell repertoires in COVID-19. Sequencing was performed with immunoSEQ multiplex PCR; in TCRdb, only in-frame clones are kept and a portion is missing. This table holds 250,000 to 300,000 clones, 88% found once. The receptor's source is a woman younger than 45 who had recovered from COVID-19. The sample was PBMCs or T cells enriched from blood (not recorded which).

CDR3: CAISADRANYGYTF. The CDR3 nucleotides read TGTGCCATCAGTGCGGACAGAGCTAACTATGGCTACACCTTC. The chain couples TRBV10-3 to TRBJ1-2, with D possibly being TRBD1 (6 bases). Trimming cost V 4 bases and J 0 bases, with 9 bases left between them. CDR3 size: 14 residues. The germline V gene encodes CDR1 ENHRY and CDR2 SYGVKD.